This entry is about one T cell receptor beta chain. The specificity of this receptor is unknown. Per-nucleotide qualities are absent, and no much larger clonotype sits a single base away. The time point label for this specimen denotes: week 5, during vaccination. Each vaccine dose was 300 ug of a 20-mer mutant IDH1 peptide in Montanide, given subcutaneously with topical imiquimod. The donors had newly diagnosed IDH1-mutant astrocytomas of WHO grade 3 or 4 that showed loss of nuclear ATRX. The samples were drawn from NOA16, a multicentre, single-arm, open-label phase I trial in Germany that tested a mutant IDH1 peptide vaccine in humans for the first time. Genomic DNA for TCRB sequencing was extracted from EDTA blood using the DNeasy Blood and Tissue Kit. This entry comes from a study of a mutant IDH1 vaccine in newly diagnosed glioma (dated by TCRdb to 2020 to 2023). Background on the whole study: Patients were given eight vaccinations, in weeks 1, 3, 5, 7, 11, 15, 19 and 23, which matched visits V03 through V10. In the chemotherapy-containing groups, vaccination started alongside temozolomide cycles, whereas in patients who had radiotherapy alone it started 4-6 weeks after radiotherapy. Of the approximately 30 treated patients, about 62% were male and about 40% were female, and the mean age was about 40 years. Before enrollment, patients had received standard therapy of radiotherapy alone, temozolomide alone, or radiochemotherapy with temozolomide; most received the combination. Peripheral blood was drawn at six visits: V03 (baseline), V05, V07, V10, V12 and V13. Longitudinal TCRB deep sequencing was done for 25 treated patients, wherever samples were available for exploratory analyses.

The library was obtained by the immunoSEQ multiplex PCR assay. Rearranged TCR beta chain sequences were amplified using the hsTCRB Kit according to the manufacturer's protocol. Sequencing of TCRB libraries was carried out on an Illumina MiSeq. On the study's bioinformatics: The kit vendor's proprietary platform handled demultiplexing, trimming and gene mapping. TCRdb carries this immuneACCESS record with in-frame sequences only. Its versions omit some clonotypes, under half of them owing to an unresolved V gene in the studies checked, with the rest unexplained. That table gives V, J and clone size, and the DNA gave D and trimming. The sample table lists about 56,000 clones, approximately 90% of them with a count of one. Together, the top ten hold about 4.6% of the sample. Summary of the overall study and its limitations: The authors stated that sample limitations prevented analyses of patient blood samples from being reproduced. Selection of PBMC samples for TCRB deep sequencing was based on availability. Immune responses induced by the vaccine were seen in 90% to 95% of patients across multiple MHC alleles. Pseudoprogression appeared unrelated to alterations in the top peripheral T cell clonotypes detected by TCRB sequencing.

The clonotype comes from a woman in her thirties or forties with glioma. The sequencing here drew on PBMCs, taken from a glioma patient whose treatment included an IDH1 peptide vaccine.

The DNA is TGTGCCAGCAGTAACACCGGGACAGCGAGCTCCTACGAGCAGTACTTC. Its product reads: CASSNTGTASSYEQYF. The chain is encoded by TRBV2 joined to TRBJ2-7; TRBD1 matches 7 bases in the middle. V is cut back by 5 bases and J by 0 bases, with 10 bases in the junction unmatched. The germline V gene encodes CDR1 SNHLY and CDR2 FYNNEI. The CDR3 goes from the cysteine to the phenylalanine over 16 residues. Only the CDR3 part of the read is kept: 48 bases, read in frame from the first base.